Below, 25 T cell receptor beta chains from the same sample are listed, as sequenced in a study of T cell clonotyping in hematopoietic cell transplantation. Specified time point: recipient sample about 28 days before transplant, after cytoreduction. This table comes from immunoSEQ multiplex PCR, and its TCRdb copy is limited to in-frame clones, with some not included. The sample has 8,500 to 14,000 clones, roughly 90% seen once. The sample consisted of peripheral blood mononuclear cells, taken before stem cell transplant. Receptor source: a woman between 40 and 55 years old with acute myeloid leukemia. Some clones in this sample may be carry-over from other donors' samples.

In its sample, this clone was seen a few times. The CDR3 nucleotides are TGTGCCACCAGCAGAGGCCCGGGACTCTCTGGAAACACCATATATTTT. It encodes CATSRGPGLSGNTIYF. The chain joins TRBV15 to TRBJ1-3; perhaps TRBD1 as D (5 bases). CDR3 length: 16 residues. The germline V gene has CDR1 LNHNV and CDR2 YYDKDF (reference sequence). The germline V and J ends were trimmed by 1 base and 0 bases, with 10 bases remaining between them.

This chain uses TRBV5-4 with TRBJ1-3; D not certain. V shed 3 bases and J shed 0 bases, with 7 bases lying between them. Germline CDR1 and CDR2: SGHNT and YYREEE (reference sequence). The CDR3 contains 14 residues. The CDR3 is CASSSLISGNTIYF. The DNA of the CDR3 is TGTGCCAGCAGCTCCCTTATCTCTGGAAACACCATATATTTT. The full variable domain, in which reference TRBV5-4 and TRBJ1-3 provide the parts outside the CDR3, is ETGVTQSPTHLIKTRGQQVTLRCSSQSGHNTVSWYQQALGQGPQFIFQYYREEENGRGNFPPRFSGLQFPNYSSELNVNALELDDSALYLCASSSLISGNTIYFGEGSWLTVV.

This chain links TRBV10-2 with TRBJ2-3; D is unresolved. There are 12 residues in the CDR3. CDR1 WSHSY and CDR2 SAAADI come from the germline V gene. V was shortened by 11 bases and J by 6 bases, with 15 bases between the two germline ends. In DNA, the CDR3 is TGCGCCGGGTCCCCCACCGCGGATACGCAGTATTTT. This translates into CAGSPTADTQYF.

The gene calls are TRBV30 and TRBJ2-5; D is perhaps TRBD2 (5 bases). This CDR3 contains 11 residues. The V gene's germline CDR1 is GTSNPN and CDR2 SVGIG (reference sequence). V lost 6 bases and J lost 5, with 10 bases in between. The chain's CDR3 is CACQRGETQYF. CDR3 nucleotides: TGTGCCTGTCAGAGAGGGGAGACCCAGTACTTC.

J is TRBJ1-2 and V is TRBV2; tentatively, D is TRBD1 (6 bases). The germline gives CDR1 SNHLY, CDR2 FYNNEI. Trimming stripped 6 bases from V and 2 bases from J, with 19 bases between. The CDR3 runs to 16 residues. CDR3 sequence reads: CASRGAGARGNYGYTF. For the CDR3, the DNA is TGTGCCAGCAGAGGGGCAGGGGCGCGAGGGAACTATGGCTACACCTTC.

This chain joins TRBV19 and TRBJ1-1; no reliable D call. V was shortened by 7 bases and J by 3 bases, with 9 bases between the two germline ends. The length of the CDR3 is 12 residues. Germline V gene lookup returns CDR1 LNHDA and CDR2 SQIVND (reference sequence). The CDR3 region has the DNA TGTGCCAGTAATCGGCCGCACACTGAAGCTTTCTTT. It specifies CASNRPHTEAFF.

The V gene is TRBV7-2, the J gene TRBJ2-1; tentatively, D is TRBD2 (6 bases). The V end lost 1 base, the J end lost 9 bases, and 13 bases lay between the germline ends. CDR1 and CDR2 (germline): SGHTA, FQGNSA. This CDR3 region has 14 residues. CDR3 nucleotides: TGTGCCAGCAGCTTAGTGGGGGGTAGTAGTGAGCAGTTCTTC. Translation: CASSLVGGSSEQFF.

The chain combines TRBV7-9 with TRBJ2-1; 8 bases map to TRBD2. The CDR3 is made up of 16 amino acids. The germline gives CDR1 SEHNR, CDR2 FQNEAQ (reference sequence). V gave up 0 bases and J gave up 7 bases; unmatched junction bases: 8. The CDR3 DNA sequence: TGTGCCAGCAGCTTAGCGGTTAGCGGGAACCTGAATGAGCAGTTCTTC. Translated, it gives CASSLAVSGNLNEQFF.

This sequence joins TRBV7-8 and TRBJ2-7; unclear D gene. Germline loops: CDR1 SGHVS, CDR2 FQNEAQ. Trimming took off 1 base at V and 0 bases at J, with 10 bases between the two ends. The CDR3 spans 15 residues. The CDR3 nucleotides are TGTGCCAGCAGCTTAGGAGGCGGCAGCTCCTACGAGCAGTACTTC. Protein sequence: CASSLGGGSSYEQYF.

CDR3 region: CASSLPSSGPDTQYF. The DNA for the CDR3 is TGTGCCAGCAGCTTGCCGTCTAGCGGGCCAGATACGCAGTATTTT. The V gene is TRBV5-4, the J gene TRBJ2-3; 8 positions match TRBD2. The CDR3 sequence is 15 residues long. Germline CDR1 reads SGHNT; CDR2 reads YYREEE (reference sequence). V lost 1 base to trimming and J lost 4 bases; unmatched junction nucleotides: 5.

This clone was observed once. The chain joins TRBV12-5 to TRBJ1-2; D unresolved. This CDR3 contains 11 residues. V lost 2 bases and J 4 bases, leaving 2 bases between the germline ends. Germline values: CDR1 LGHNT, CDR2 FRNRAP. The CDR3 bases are TGTGCTAGTGGTTTGTCCTATGGCTACACCTTC. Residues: CASGLSYGYTF.

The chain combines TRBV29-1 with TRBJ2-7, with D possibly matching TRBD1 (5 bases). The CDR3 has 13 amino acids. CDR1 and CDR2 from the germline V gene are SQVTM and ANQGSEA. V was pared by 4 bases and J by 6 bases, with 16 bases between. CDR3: CSVVGRGGSEQYF. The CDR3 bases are TGCAGCGTTGTAGGTAGGGGTGGTTCCGAGCAGTACTTC.

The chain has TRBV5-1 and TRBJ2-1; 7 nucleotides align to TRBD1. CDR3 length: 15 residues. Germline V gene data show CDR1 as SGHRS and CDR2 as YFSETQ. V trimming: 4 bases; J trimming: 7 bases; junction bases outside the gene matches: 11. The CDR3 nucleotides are TGCGCCAGCAGCACTAACAGGGGACCTCAGAATGAGCAGTTCTTC. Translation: CASSTNRGPQNEQFF.

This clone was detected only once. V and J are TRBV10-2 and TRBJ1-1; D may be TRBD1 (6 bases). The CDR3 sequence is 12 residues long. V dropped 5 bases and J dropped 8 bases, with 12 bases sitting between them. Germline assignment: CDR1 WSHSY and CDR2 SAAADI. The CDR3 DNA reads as TGCGCCAGCAGTCCGGAGGGGGTGGAAGCTTTCTTT. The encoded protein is CASSPEGVEAFF.

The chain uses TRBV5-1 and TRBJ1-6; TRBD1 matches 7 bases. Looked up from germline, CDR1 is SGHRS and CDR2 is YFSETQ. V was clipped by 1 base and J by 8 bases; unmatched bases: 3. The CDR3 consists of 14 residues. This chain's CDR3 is CASSLRQGDSPLHF. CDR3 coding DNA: TGCGCCAGCAGCTTGAGACAGGGTGATTCACCCCTCCACTTT.

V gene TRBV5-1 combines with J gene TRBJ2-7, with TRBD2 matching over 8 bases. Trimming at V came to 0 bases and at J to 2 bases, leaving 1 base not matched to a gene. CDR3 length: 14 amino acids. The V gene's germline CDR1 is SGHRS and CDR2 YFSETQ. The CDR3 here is CASSLVLAAYEQYF. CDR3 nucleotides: TGCGCCAGCAGCTTGGTACTAGCGGCCTACGAGCAGTACTTC.

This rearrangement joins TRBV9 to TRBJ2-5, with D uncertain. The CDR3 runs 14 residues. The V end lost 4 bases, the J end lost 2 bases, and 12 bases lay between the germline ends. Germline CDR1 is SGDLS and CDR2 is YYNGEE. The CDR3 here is CASSRWRVQETQYF. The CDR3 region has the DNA TGTGCCAGCAGCCGATGGAGAGTTCAAGAGACCCAGTACTTC.

For the CDR3, the DNA is TGCGCCAGCAGCCCGGCGGTCGGAGAGAGGTTCGGCGGCTATGGCTACACCTTC. Amino acid sequence: CASSPAVGERFGGYGYTF. The rearrangement links TRBV5-1 to TRBJ1-2; D ambiguous. Germline lookup yields CDR1 SGHRS and CDR2 YFSETQ. V dropped 4 bases and J dropped 4 bases, with 26 bases sitting between them. CDR3 length: 18 amino acids.

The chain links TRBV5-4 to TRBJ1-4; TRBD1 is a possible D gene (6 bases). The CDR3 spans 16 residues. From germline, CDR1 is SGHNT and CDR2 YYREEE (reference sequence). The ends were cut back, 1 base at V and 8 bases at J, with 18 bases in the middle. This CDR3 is CASSLSSQQGFEKLFF. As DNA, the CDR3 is TGTGCCAGCAGCTTGTCTTCGCAACAGGGCTTCGAAAAACTGTTTTTT.

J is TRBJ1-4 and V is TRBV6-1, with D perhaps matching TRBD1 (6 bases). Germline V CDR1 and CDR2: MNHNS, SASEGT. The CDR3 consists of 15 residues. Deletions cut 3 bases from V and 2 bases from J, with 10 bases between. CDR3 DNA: TGTGCCAGCAGTGAGCTTAGGGGGACTAATGAAAAACTGTTTTTT. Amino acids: CASSELRGTNEKLFF.

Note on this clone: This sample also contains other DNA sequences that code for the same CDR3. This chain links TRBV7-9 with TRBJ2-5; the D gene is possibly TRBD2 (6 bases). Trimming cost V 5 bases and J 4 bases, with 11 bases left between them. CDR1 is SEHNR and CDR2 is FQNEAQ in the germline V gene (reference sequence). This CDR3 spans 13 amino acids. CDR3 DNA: TGTGCCAGCAGCCCGCGGGGACCAGAGACCCAGTACTTC. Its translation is CASSPRGPETQYF.

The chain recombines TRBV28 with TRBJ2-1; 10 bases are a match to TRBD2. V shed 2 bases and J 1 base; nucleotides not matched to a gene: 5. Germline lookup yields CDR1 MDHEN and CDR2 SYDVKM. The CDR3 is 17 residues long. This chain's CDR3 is CASSLRASGSSYNEQFF. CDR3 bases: TGTGCCAGCAGTTTACGGGCTAGCGGGAGTTCCTACAATGAGCAGTTCTTC.

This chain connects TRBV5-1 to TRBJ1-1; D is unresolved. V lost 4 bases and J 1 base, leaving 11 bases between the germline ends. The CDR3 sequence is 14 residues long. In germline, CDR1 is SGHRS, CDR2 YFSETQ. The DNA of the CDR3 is TGCGCCAGCAGCGTTGGGGAGGGGAACACTGAAGCTTTCTTT. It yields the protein CASSVGEGNTEAFF.

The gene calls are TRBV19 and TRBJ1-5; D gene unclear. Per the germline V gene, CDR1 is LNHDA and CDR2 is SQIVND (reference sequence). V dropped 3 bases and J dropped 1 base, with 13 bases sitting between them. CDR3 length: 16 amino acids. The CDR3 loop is CASSMTRSNSNQPQHF. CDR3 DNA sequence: TGTGCCAGTAGTATGACCCGAAGTAACAGCAATCAGCCCCAGCATTTT.

In DNA, the CDR3 is TGTGCCAGCAGGCCAAGACAGGGGAATCAGCCCCAGCATTTT. Amino acid sequence: CASRPRQGNQPQHF. V is TRBV2 and J is TRBJ1-5; 8 nucleotides align to TRBD1. The V segment lost 6 bases and the J segment 4 bases; nucleotides outside the gene matches: 5. The CDR3 is 14 amino acids. Germline V gene sequence: CDR1 SNHLY, CDR2 FYNNEI.